This entry lists 10 T cell receptor beta chains sequenced from one sample in a study of CD8+ T cells in alopecia areata. Investigators isolated RNA and reverse transcribed it into cDNA to act as the sequencing template. Assay: immunoSEQ multiplex PCR; the TCRdb copy retains only in-frame clones and omits some. The sample gives roughly 130,000 clones, 45% to 60% of which show up once; 3.5% to 5% is in the top ten. This sample comprised CD4+ T cells sorted from blood, obtained at week 0. The receptors derive from a human donor with alopecia areata.

This clone has a single count. The gene calls are TRBV30 and TRBJ2-7, with TRBD1 matching 7 bases. The CDR3 is 14 residues long. With V trimmed by 0 bases and J by 4 bases, 6 bases remained unmatched. Germline loops: CDR1 GTSNPN, CDR2 SVGIG (reference sequence). The CDR3 DNA reads as TGTGCCTGGAGTGTAGGACAGGAGCTGTACGAGCAGTACTTC. This encodes CAWSVGQELYEQYF.

This sequence joins TRBV7-9 and TRBJ1-1; D is unclear. V shed 1 base and J shed 4 bases, with 7 bases lying between them. Germline V lookup: CDR1 SEHNR, CDR2 FQNEAQ (reference sequence). CDR3 length: 13 amino acids. The chain's CDR3 is CASSLESRTEAFF. Written as DNA, the CDR3 is TGTGCCAGCAGCTTAGAATCTCGCACTGAAGCTTTCTTT. Full variable domain (remainder filled in from reference TRBV7-9 and TRBJ1-1): DTGVSQNPRHKITKRGQNVTFRCDPISEHNRLYWYRQTLGQGPEFLTYFQNEAQLEKSRLLSDRFSAERPKGSFSTLEIQRTEQGDSAMYLCASSLESRTEAFFGQGTRLTVV.

This rearrangement joins TRBV7-9 to TRBJ1-3; TRBD1 is a possible D gene (6 bases). Germline V CDR1 and CDR2: SEHNR, FQNEAQ (reference sequence). The CDR3 consists of 16 residues. Deletions cut 1 base from V and 2 bases from J, with 12 bases between. The CDR3 region has the DNA TGTGCCAGCAGCTTAGTTACGGGGGCGGCTGGAAACACCATATATTTT. As protein: CASSLVTGAAGNTIYF.

The chain links TRBV21-1 to TRBJ2-7; TRBD2 is the table's D call, not checked against the DNA. TRBV21-1 is described as a pseudogene. The CDR3 runs to 18 residues. CDR3 sequence (DNA): TGTGCCAGCAGCAAAGAGGGCGGGAGGGCCATCTTATCCTACGAGCAGTACTTC. Translated: CASSKEGGRAILSYEQYF.

The chain uses TRBV19 and TRBJ1-2, with 8 positions matching TRBD1. Per the germline V gene, CDR1 is LNHDA and CDR2 is SQIVND (reference sequence). The CDR3 consists of 12 residues. With 10 bases clipped from V and 8 bases from J, the junction kept 9 bases outside the gene matches. CDR3 sequence reads: CATRDRFAGYTF. Here the CDR3 DNA reads TGTGCCACCCGGGACAGGTTCGCGGGCTACACCTTC.

The chain is built from TRBV5-1 and TRBJ2-5; D might be TRBD1 (6 bases). The CDR3 contains 13 residues. Per the germline V gene, CDR1 is SGHRS and CDR2 is YFSETQ. V lost 5 bases and J 2 bases, leaving 10 bases between the germline ends. CDR3 DNA: TGCGCCAGCAGAAAAGGACAGCAAGAGACCCAGTACTTC. Protein sequence: CASRKGQQETQYF. The full variable domain, its missing parts supplied by reference TRBV5-1 and TRBJ2-5, is KAGVTQTPRYLIKTRGQQVTLSCSPISGHRSVSWYQQTPGQGLQFLFEYFSETQRNKGNFPGRFSGRQFSNSRSEMNVSTLELGDSALYLCASRKGQQETQYFGPGTRLLVL.

The chain carries TRBV27 and TRBJ1-6; D ambiguous. Trimming left V 6 bases short and J 7 bases short, with 10 bases between. CDR3 length: 13 residues. Germline V gene data show CDR1 as MNHEY and CDR2 as SMNVEV (reference sequence). The CDR3: CASSEGGNSPLHF. CDR3 nucleotide sequence: TGTGCCAGCAGCGAGGGAGGGAATTCACCCCTCCACTTT.

This clone occurred a few times. The chain employs TRBV18 and TRBJ2-7; TRBD1 matches at 9 bases. CDR1 and CDR2 (germline): KGHSH, LQKENI. This CDR3 has 17 residues. After removal of 5 bases from V and 6 bases from J, the junction contained 17 bases not matched to a gene. The CDR3 loop is CASSLGTRGTGMGEQYF. The DNA of the CDR3 is TGTGCCAGCTCATTGGGTACCCGCGGGACAGGGATGGGCGAGCAGTACTTC.

This clone was detected a few times. The rearrangement links TRBV28 to TRBJ2-7; D possibly uses TRBD1 or TRBD2 (5 bases each). The V gene's germline CDR1 is MDHEN and CDR2 SYDVKM. The V and J ends lost 7 bases and 3 bases respectively, with 19 bases between them. The CDR3 sequence is 15 residues long. In DNA, the CDR3 is TGTGCCAGCAAACCGGGACGGCTAGCTGGCTACGAGCAGTACTTC. Encoded protein: CASKPGRLAGYEQYF.

The genes are TRBV25-1 and TRBJ1-2; D is unresolved. This CDR3 contains 13 residues. The V gene lost 2 bases and the J gene lost 6 bases, with 10 bases spanning the gap. CDR1 and CDR2 from the germline V gene are MGHDK and SYGVNS. Here the CDR3 reads CASSERAGNGYTF. CDR3 nucleotide sequence: TGTGCCAGCAGTGAACGGGCCGGGAATGGCTACACCTTC.